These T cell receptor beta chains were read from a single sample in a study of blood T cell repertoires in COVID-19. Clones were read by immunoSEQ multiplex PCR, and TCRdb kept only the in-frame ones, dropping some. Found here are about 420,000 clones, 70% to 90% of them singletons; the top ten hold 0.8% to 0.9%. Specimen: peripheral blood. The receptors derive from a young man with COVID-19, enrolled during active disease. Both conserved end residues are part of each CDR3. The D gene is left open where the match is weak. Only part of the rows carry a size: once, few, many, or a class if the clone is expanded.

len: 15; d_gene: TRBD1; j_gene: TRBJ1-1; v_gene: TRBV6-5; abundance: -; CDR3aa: CASSYGTGVFTEAFF; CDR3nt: TGTGCCAGCAGTTATGGGACAGGGGTTTTTACTGAAGCTTTCTTT
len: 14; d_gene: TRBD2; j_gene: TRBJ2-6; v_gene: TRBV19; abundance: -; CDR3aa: CASKRETGANVLTF; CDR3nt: TGTGCCAGTAAGCGGGAGACTGGGGCCAACGTCCTGACTTTC
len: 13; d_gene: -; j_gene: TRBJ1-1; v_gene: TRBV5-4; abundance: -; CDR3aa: CASSLAAETEAFF; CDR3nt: TGTGCCAGCAGCTTAGCGGCAGAGACTGAAGCTTTCTTT
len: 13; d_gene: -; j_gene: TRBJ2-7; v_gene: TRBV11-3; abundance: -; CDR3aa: CAERYLLSYEQYF; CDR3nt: TGTGCCGAGCGATATCTCCTCTCCTACGAGCAGTACTTC
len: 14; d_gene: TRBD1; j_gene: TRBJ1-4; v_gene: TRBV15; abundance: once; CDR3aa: CATSSDRGREKLFF; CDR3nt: TGTGCCACCAGCAGCGACAGGGGACGGGAAAAACTGTTTTTT
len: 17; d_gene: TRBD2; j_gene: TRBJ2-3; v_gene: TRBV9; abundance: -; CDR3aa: CASSPRRAGGPPDTQYF; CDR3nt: TGTGCCAGCAGCCCTCGGAGGGCGGGAGGGCCGCCAGATACGCAGTATTTT
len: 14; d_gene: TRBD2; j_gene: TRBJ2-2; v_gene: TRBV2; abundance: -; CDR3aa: CASTLDGGTGELFF; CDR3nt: TGTGCCAGCACTCTGGACGGGGGGACCGGGGAGCTGTTTTTT
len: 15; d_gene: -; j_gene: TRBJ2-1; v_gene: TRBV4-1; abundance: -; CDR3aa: CASSQDSVPYNEQFF; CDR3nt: TGCGCCAGCAGCCAAGATTCAGTTCCCTACAATGAGCAGTTCTTC
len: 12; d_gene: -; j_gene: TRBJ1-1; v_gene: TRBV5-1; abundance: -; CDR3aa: CASSLMGGEAFF; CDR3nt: TGCGCCAGCAGCTTGATGGGGGGTGAAGCTTTCTTT
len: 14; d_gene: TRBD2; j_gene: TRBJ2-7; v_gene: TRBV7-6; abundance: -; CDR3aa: CASSPGTSTYEQYF; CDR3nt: TGTGCCAGCAGCCCCGGGACTAGTACCTACGAGCAGTACTTC
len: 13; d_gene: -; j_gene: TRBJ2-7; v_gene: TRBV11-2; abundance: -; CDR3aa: CASSLVRGDEQYF; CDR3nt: TGTGCCAGCAGCTTAGTCAGGGGCGACGAGCAGTACTTC
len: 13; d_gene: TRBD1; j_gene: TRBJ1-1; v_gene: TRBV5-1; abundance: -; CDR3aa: CASRGTGEKEAFF; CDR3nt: TGCGCCAGCAGAGGGACAGGGGAAAAAGAAGCTTTCTTT
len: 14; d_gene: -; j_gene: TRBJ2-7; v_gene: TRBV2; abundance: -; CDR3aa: CASSERDSSYEQYF; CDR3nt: TGTGCCAGCAGTGAAAGGGACTCCTCCTACGAGCAGTACTTC
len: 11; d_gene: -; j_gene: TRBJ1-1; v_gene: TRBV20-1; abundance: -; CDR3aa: CSALDRPAAFF; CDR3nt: TGCAGTGCTCTAGACCGCCCCGCGGCTTTCTTT
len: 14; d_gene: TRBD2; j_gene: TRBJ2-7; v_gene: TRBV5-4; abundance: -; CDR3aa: CASSLPLAGGEQYF; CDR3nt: TGTGCCAGCAGCTTGCCGCTAGCGGGCGGGGAGCAGTACTTC
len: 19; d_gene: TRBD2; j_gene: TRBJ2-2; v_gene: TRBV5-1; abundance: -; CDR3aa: CASSLIAEGGSLTNGELFF; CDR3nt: TGCGCCAGCAGTCTCATTGCCGAGGGCGGGAGTCTAACAAACGGGGAGCTGTTTTTT